The 17 T cell receptor beta chains below all came from one sample that was sequenced in a study of CD8+ T cells in alopecia areata. RNA extraction was followed by reverse transcription into cDNA, which acted as the sequencing template. Profiling relied on immunoSEQ multiplex PCR, and the TCRdb table lists in-frame clones only, not all of them. Of fewer than 250,000 clones listed, 60% are singletons. The sample's treatment: oral pan-JAK inhibitor, 5-10 mg twice daily. This sample comprised CD4+ T cells sorted from blood, obtained at week 24, from a patient treated with tofacitinib. These receptors came from a human donor with alopecia areata.

Only one count was recorded for this clone. The rearrangement uses TRBV6-5 and TRBJ2-3; D may match TRBD1 or TRBD2 (6 bases each). This CDR3 region has 14 residues. The V end lost 7 bases, the J end lost 3 bases, and 14 bases lay between the germline ends. Germline loops: CDR1 MNHEY, CDR2 SVGAGI. The CDR3 DNA follows: TGTGCCAGCACCCAACCGGGGGCAACAGATACGCAGTATTTT. Protein sequence: CASTQPGATDTQYF.

This clone showed up just a few times. The chain links TRBV2 to TRBJ2-3; unclear D gene. The germline V gene has CDR1 SNHLY and CDR2 FYNNEI. The ends were cut back, 4 bases at V and 5 bases at J, with 7 bases in the middle. The CDR3 spans 12 residues. CDR3 sequence reads: CASSGVIDTQYF. CDR3 bases: TGTGCCAGCAGTGGAGTCATAGATACGCAGTATTTT.

In this sample, this clone turned up many times. This sequence joins TRBV18 and TRBJ2-3; TRBD2 agrees at 14 bases. J gave up 1 base and V 3 bases, and 6 bases lay outside the gene matches. The CDR3 covers 18 residues. The V gene's germline CDR1 is KGHSH and CDR2 LQKENI. CDR3 sequence reads: CASSPGTSGGPGTDTQYF. CDR3 bases: TGTGCCAGCTCACCCGGGACTAGCGGGGGTCCAGGCACAGATACGCAGTATTTT.

This chain connects TRBV27 to TRBJ2-3; TRBD2 agrees at 13 bases. The ends lost 6 bases at V and 2 bases at J; junction bases unmatched: 2. The CDR3 spans 15 residues. CDR1 MNHEY and CDR2 SMNVEV come from the germline V gene (reference sequence). The CDR3 region has the DNA TGTGCCAGCAGGGGACTAGCGGGGAACACAGATACGCAGTATTTT. It translates to CASRGLAGNTDTQYF.

The rearrangement uses TRBV29-1 and TRBJ2-7; 11 bases map to TRBD1. The length of the CDR3 is 14 residues. Germline-derived CDR1 and CDR2 are SQVTM and ANQGSEA. The ends lost 5 bases at V and 5 bases at J; junction bases unmatched: 8. CDR3 in amino acids: CSVSDRGQGDEQYF. In DNA, the CDR3 is TGCAGCGTTTCGGACAGGGGGCAAGGCGACGAGCAGTACTTC.

The chain combines TRBV18 with TRBJ2-7; D gene ambiguous. The CDR3 covers 12 residues. Germline V gene sequence: CDR1 KGHSH, CDR2 LQKENI. V dropped 3 bases and J dropped 9 bases, with 12 bases sitting between them. The CDR3 bases are TGTGCCAGCTCACCCGACCGATCGGGGCAGTACTTC. It yields the protein CASSPDRSGQYF.

This clone appeared once. The chain joins TRBV7-2 to TRBJ2-2; 13 bases fit TRBD2. The germline CDR1 and CDR2 sequences are SGHTA and FQGNSA. The CDR3 is 19 residues long. J gave up 1 base and V 6 bases, and 11 bases lay outside the gene matches. CDR3 loop: CASSRATSGGTLNTGELFF. The CDR3 DNA follows: TGTGCCAGCAGTCGCGCGACTAGCGGGGGGACCCTGAACACCGGGGAGCTGTTTTTT.

V usage is TRBV5-1 and J usage is TRBJ2-5; D unresolved. The CDR3 runs to 13 residues. The V and J ends lost 4 bases and 0 bases respectively, with 7 bases between them. Germline V gives CDR1 SGHRS, CDR2 YFSETQ. This chain's CDR3 is CASSQQYQETQYF. CDR3 DNA: TGCGCCAGCAGCCAACAGTACCAAGAGACCCAGTACTTC.

This clone was found a few times. Other DNA variants within this sample encode the same CDR3. The DNA of the CDR3 is TGCAGCGTTGCGCAGGGAGAGACCCAGTACTTC. Protein: CSVAQGETQYF. V usage is TRBV29-1 and J usage is TRBJ2-5; D possibly corresponds to TRBD1 (5 bases). CDR1 and CDR2 from the germline V gene are SQVTM and ANQGSEA. V lost 4 bases and J lost 4, with 7 bases in between. The CDR3 consists of 11 residues.

The rearrangement joins TRBV6-5 to TRBJ1-2, with TRBD1 matching over 8 bases. The CDR3 consists of 13 residues. Germline V lookup: CDR1 MNHEY, CDR2 SVGAGI. With V trimmed by 0 bases and J by 11 bases, 5 bases remained unmatched. The CDR3 loop is CASSYSRTGSYTF. For the CDR3, the DNA is TGTGCCAGCAGTTACTCGCGGACAGGGAGTTACACCTTC.

CDR3 sequence: CAWSVSSQYNSPLHF. For the CDR3, the DNA is TGTGCCTGGAGTGTATCTAGCCAGTATAATTCACCCCTCCACTTT. The chain employs TRBV30 and TRBJ1-6; D gene ambiguous. Trimming shortened V by 0 bases and J by 4 bases, and 10 bases separated the two germline ends. The germline V gene has CDR1 GTSNPN and CDR2 SVGIG (reference sequence). There are 15 residues in the CDR3.

This rearrangement joins TRBV29-1 to TRBJ2-7; tentative D call: TRBD1 (6 bases). The CDR3 spans 12 residues. Germline V lookup: CDR1 SQVTM, CDR2 ANQGSEA. Trimming took off 7 bases at V and 2 bases at J, with 12 bases between the two ends. The CDR3 region has the DNA TGCAGCGCCGCGGACAGTACCTACGAGCAGTACTTC. This encodes CSAADSTYEQYF.

The chain joins TRBV27 to TRBJ2-1; D possibly corresponds to TRBD2 (6 bases). CDR1 and CDR2 (germline): MNHEY, SMNVEV (reference sequence). There are 14 residues in the CDR3. V lost 5 bases and J 8 bases, leaving 16 bases between the germline ends. As DNA, the CDR3 is TGTGCCAGCAGTCCGGGACTCCGCCTCGATGAGCAGTTCTTC. Protein sequence: CASSPGLRLDEQFF.

CDR3 DNA: TGCAGCGTGGGTACAGGGGGCGTCAATCAGCCCCAGCATTTT. Protein sequence: CSVGTGGVNQPQHF. This chain links TRBV29-1 with TRBJ1-5; 9 bases align to TRBD1. The length of the CDR3 is 14 residues. Looked up from germline, CDR1 is SQVTM and CDR2 is ANQGSEA. V lost 6 bases and J lost 3; bases outside the gene matches: 6.

As concerns this clone: The same CDR3 is also encoded by other DNA sequences in this sample. The chain joins TRBV7-9 to TRBJ1-1, with D unresolved. Germline-derived CDR1 and CDR2 are SEHNR and FQNEAQ (reference sequence). The ends were cut back, 0 bases at V and 4 bases at J, with 3 bases in the middle. This CDR3 is 12 amino acids long. The CDR3 DNA reads TGTGCCAGCAGCTTAGCCGGCACTGAAGCTTTCTTT. It codes for CASSLAGTEAFF. Full variable domain (rest looked up from reference TRBV7-9 and TRBJ1-1): DTGVSQNPRHKITKRGQNVTFRCDPISEHNRLYWYRQTLGQGPEFLTYFQNEAQLEKSRLLSDRFSAERPKGSFSTLEIQRTEQGDSAMYLCASSLAGTEAFFGQGTRLTVV.

This clone was counted between two and nine times. This rearrangement joins TRBV7-9 to TRBJ2-7; D is possibly TRBD1 or TRBD2 (5 bases each). This CDR3 is 15 amino acids long. Deletions cut 0 bases from V and 3 bases from J, with 12 bases between. CDR1 and CDR2 (germline): SEHNR, FQNEAQ (reference sequence). CDR3 region: CASSLALGGVYEQYF. CDR3 coding DNA: TGTGCCAGCAGCTTAGCGCTTGGGGGAGTCTACGAGCAGTACTTC.

The gene calls are TRBV4-1 and TRBJ1-2; D unresolved. Germline V gives CDR1 MGHRA, CDR2 YSYEKL. V lost 5 bases, J lost 2 bases, and 15 bases lay in between. This CDR3 comprises 15 residues. CDR3 residues: CASSSREHKNYGYTF. The CDR3 DNA reads TGCGCCAGCAGCTCAAGGGAGCACAAGAACTATGGCTACACCTTC.